This T cell receptor beta chain was documented in a study of cytomegalovirus exposure and HLA in healthy donors. Turning to the study itself: There were 350 to 450 genotyped donors. Of these, roughly 84% fell in the genetic ancestry cluster associated with self-reported Caucasian donors.

Study outcomes and limitations: Being productive about 87% or about 30% of the time was typical of most TCR beta V segments in an earlier analysis. Sequence variants that were highly shared formed a cluster that was likely a sequencing artifact. Researchers counted roughly 150 TCR beta chains as cytomegalovirus-associated.

Turning to this clone: Antigen: not known.

The PCR had 60 Vbeta and 13 Jbeta primers. Data came from immunoSEQ multiplex PCR; TCRdb stores just in-frame clones and leaves some out. The sample data list under 130,000 clones. Trimming took off 4 bases at V and 7 bases at J, with 25 bases between the two ends. The CDR3 is made up of 17 amino acids. Per germline, CDR1 SGHVS and CDR2 FNYEAQ. This clonotype was sampled from a man aged 35 to 55 in good health and CMV-seronegative. The J gene is TRBJ2-5, the V gene TRBV7-6; D perhaps matches TRBD1 (5 bases). The sample consisted of PBMCs. The CDR3: CASSSNPFGKGRRTQYF. In DNA form, the CDR3 reads TGTGCCAGCAGCTCTAATCCCTTTGGGAAGGGGCGCAGGACCCAGTACTTC.